Included here is one T cell receptor beta chain sequence, with context. V was pared by 6 bases and J by 5 bases, with 14 bases between. CDR1 is MNHNY, CDR2 SVGAGI, per germline (reference sequence). The CDR3 totals 14 residues. As defined, naive CD8 cells were CD45RO-negative and positively selected for CCR7, with terminally differentiated effector memory CD45RA+ cells excluded. The source of the sample is a study of shared clonotypes between healthy human individuals. Method: immunoSEQ multiplex PCR; TCRdb's copy keeps in-frame clones and lacks some. Seen here are about 820,000 clones, 90% to 95% observed once, and the top ten hold more than 20%.

This chain uses TRBV6-6 with TRBJ2-1; D is tentatively TRBD1 or TRBD2 (6 bases each). The clonotype comes from a man aged 25-45 years in good health. The sequencing input was naive CD8+ T cells sorted from blood. CDR3 sequence (DNA): TGTGCCAGCAGACCAGGAGGGGGGAACAATGAGCAGTTCTTC. Encoded protein: CASRPGGGNNEQFF.